These 11 T cell receptor beta chains share one sample of origin, sequenced in a study of OX40 agonist ivuxolimab in advanced cancers. Method: immunoSEQ multiplex PCR; TCRdb's copy keeps in-frame clones and lacks some. The sample consists of some 60,000 clones, nearly 90% of them appearing once. This material consisted of CD4+ or CD8+ T cells sorted from blood, taken in a trial of the OX40 agonist ivuxolimab. These receptors were taken from an adult with an advanced solid tumor such as melanoma, head and neck, liver or kidney cancer.

The gene calls are TRBV5-1 and TRBJ2-5, with D possibly being TRBD1 (5 bases). Trimming took 0 bases from V and 2 from J, leaving 11 bases between them. The germline CDR1 and CDR2 sequences are SGHRS and YFSETQ. CDR3 length: 15 residues. CDR3 in DNA: TGCGCCAGCAGCTTGGTAGGGGCAGATCAAGAGACCCAGTACTTC. It is translated as CASSLVGADQETQYF.

The rearrangement uses TRBV14 and TRBJ1-1; no clear D. V dropped 3 bases and J dropped 6 bases, with 17 bases sitting between them. The CDR3 has 15 residues. The germline V gene has CDR1 SGHDN and CDR2 FVKESK. CDR3 in amino acids: CASSQRTAVVAEAFF. The CDR3 nucleotides read TGTGCCAGCAGCCAGAGAACTGCGGTCGTGGCTGAAGCTTTCTTT.

This chain connects TRBV7-2 to TRBJ1-3; D is possibly TRBD1 (6 bases). CDR1 and CDR2 from the germline V gene are SGHTA and FQGNSA. The CDR3 sequence is 16 residues long. The V end lost 4 bases, the J end lost 0 bases, and 13 bases lay between the germline ends. The CDR3 DNA reads as TGTGCCAGCAGCTCAACCTCAGGGGACTCTGGAAACACCATATATTTT. Amino acid sequence: CASSSTSGDSGNTIYF.

The rearrangement joins TRBV2 to TRBJ2-7; TRBD1 or TRBD2 may be the D gene (5 bases each). This CDR3 has 13 amino acids. V was trimmed by 8 bases and J by 9 bases, leaving 20 bases between them. From germline, CDR1 is SNHLY and CDR2 FYNNEI. This CDR3 reads CASVGTDAAGQYF. CDR3 coding DNA: TGTGCCAGCGTCGGGACGGACGCCGCAGGGCAGTACTTC.

This sequence joins TRBV11-3 and TRBJ2-2; 9 nucleotides match TRBD1. CDR3 length: 19 amino acids. With 5 bases clipped from V and 3 bases from J, the junction kept 16 bases outside the gene matches. Germline CDR1 reads SGHNT; CDR2 reads YENEEA. The CDR3 DNA sequence: TGTGCCAGCAGCCCTGACCTCGGACAGGGGAAAAGGGACACCGGGGAGCTGTTTTTT. As protein: CASSPDLGQGKRDTGELFF.

This clone was observed once. Distinct nucleotide sequences in the sample also encode this CDR3. The chain links TRBV20-1 to TRBJ2-3, with D unclear. Germline CDR1 is DFQATT and CDR2 is SNEGSKA (reference sequence). The CDR3 has 11 residues. The V end lost 1 base, the J end lost 2 bases, and 1 base lay between the germline ends. The CDR3 here is CSARATDTQYF. CDR3 nucleotide sequence: TGCAGTGCTAGAGCCACAGATACGCAGTATTTT.

J is TRBJ2-3 and V is TRBV7-9, with 11 bases aligning to TRBD2. V trimming: 1 base; J trimming: 2 bases; junction bases outside the gene matches: 5. Germline values: CDR1 SEHNR, CDR2 FQNEAQ (reference sequence). CDR3 size: 17 residues. CDR3 amino acids: CASSLVSGLAVTDTQYF. For the CDR3, the DNA is TGTGCCAGCAGCTTAGTATCGGGACTAGCGGTCACAGATACGCAGTATTTT.

V is TRBV18 and J is TRBJ1-1, with a weak D call TRBD1 (6 bases). The germline gives CDR1 KGHSH, CDR2 LQKENI. This CDR3 region has 15 residues. V gave up 2 bases and J gave up 0 bases, with 10 bases separating them. CDR3 amino acids: CASSPGGSLNTEAFF. For the CDR3, the DNA is TGTGCCAGCTCACCAGGGGGCAGCCTGAACACTGAAGCTTTCTTT.

The chain links TRBV6-9 to TRBJ2-7, with D perhaps being TRBD1 or TRBD2 (5 bases each). V lost 8 bases and J lost 2, with 31 bases in between. Germline V gives CDR1 MNHGY, CDR2 SVAAGI. The CDR3 runs 19 residues. CDR3 bases: TGTGCCAGCCGGGACCTCGCCGACGATCCCTGGGTAATAACCTACGAGCAGTACTTC. This gives the protein CASRDLADDPWVITYEQYF.

The chain uses TRBV9 and TRBJ1-1, with TRBD1 identical over 8 bases. Germline-derived CDR1 and CDR2 are SGDLS and YYNGEE. J lost 6 bases, V lost 4 bases, and 8 bases had no gene match. The CDR3 has 14 amino acids. The CDR3 nucleotides read TGTGCCAGCAGCTCCCATGACAGGGGCCCTGAAGCTTTCTTT. Translating gives CASSSHDRGPEAFF.

The chain uses TRBV7-6 and TRBJ1-1; D is unclear. Looked up from germline, CDR1 is SGHVS and CDR2 is FNYEAQ. The CDR3 has 15 amino acids. With 3 bases removed from V and 0 bases from J, the gap between germline ends came to 11 bases. As DNA, the CDR3 is TGTGCCAGCAGCTTGGCGGGTCCTATGAACACTGAAGCTTTCTTT. The encoded protein is CASSLAGPMNTEAFF.